This TCR beta chain was documented in a study of cytomegalovirus exposure and HLA in healthy donors. Overall study context: Previous work identified roughly 110 million unique TCR beta sequences from 200 million or so T cells.

This clone was found once. Its specificity is not known. Study-level results: Some segments of the V type, notably TRBV6-2 and TRBV6-3, were excluded as indistinguishable. HLA restriction was apparent for most CMV-associated TCR beta chains in a later analysis.

The ends were cut back, 0 bases at V and 3 bases at J, with 9 bases in the middle. Germline V gene sequence: CDR1 SGHRS, CDR2 YFSETQ. The CDR3 spans 14 residues. These donors counted as nominally healthy when sampled, but unrecorded immune exposures were likely. PCR used 60 Vbeta primers and 13 Jbeta primers. Assay: immunoSEQ multiplex PCR; the TCRdb copy retains only in-frame clones and omits some. The table records 73,000 or so clones, more than 65% of them present only once. The receptor's source is a woman aged 40 to 50 in good health and CMV-seropositive. Sample: PBMCs. This chain joins TRBV5-1 and TRBJ1-1; a possible D gene is TRBD1 (6 bases). The CDR3 region has the DNA TGCGCCAGCAGCTTGGCTGACAGGTACACTGAAGCTTTCTTT. Residues: CASSLADRYTEAFF.